Listed here are 7 T cell receptor beta chains from one sample, sequenced in a study of T cell responses to AZD1222 COVID-19 vaccine. Method: immunoSEQ multiplex PCR; TCRdb's copy keeps in-frame clones and lacks some. In the table there are approximately 70,000 clones, roughly 90% of which are singletons. Sample: peripheral blood, taken on day 0 of AZD1222 vaccination. Source of these receptors: an adult in good health.

This clone was observed a few times. The chain uses TRBV5-1 and TRBJ1-4, with a tentative D call TRBD1 (6 bases). The V gene lost 4 bases and the J gene lost 0 bases, with 13 bases spanning the gap. Germline V CDR1 and CDR2: SGHRS, YFSETQ. The CDR3 totals 16 residues. CDR3 nucleotide sequence: TGCGCCAGCAGCGTGGACAGACTTGCAACTAATGAAAAACTGTTTTTT. Protein product: CASSVDRLATNEKLFF.

The rearrangement uses TRBV5-4 and TRBJ2-5; D gene unclear. This CDR3 is 15 amino acids long. V was shortened by 1 base and J by 5 bases, with 15 bases between the two germline ends. Germline CDR1 reads SGHNT; CDR2 reads YYREEE (reference sequence). The CDR3 spells CASSLSVGLWETQYF. CDR3 in DNA: TGTGCCAGCAGCTTGAGTGTCGGCCTATGGGAGACCCAGTACTTC.

V usage is TRBV15 and J usage is TRBJ2-3; D not resolved. The CDR3 has 15 residues. The germline V gene encodes CDR1 LNHNV and CDR2 YYDKDF (reference sequence). Trimming left V 0 bases short and J 3 bases short, with 10 bases between. The CDR3: CATSREVGKTDTQYF. The CDR3 DNA sequence: TGTGCCACCAGCAGAGAAGTGGGGAAGACAGATACGCAGTATTTT.

The chain is built from TRBV28 and TRBJ2-3, with a tentative D call TRBD2 (5 bases). The germline V and J ends were trimmed by 5 bases and 3 bases, with 18 bases remaining between them. Germline V gives CDR1 MDHEN, CDR2 SYDVKM. The CDR3 runs 16 residues. The CDR3 DNA is TGTGCCAGCAGTGTCTGGACTCACGGTAGGACAGATACGCAGTATTTT. Translated, it gives CASSVWTHGRTDTQYF.

The chain combines TRBV7-9 with TRBJ1-5; D may be TRBD1 (5 bases). The germline V gene has CDR1 SEHNR and CDR2 FQNEAQ (reference sequence). Trimming shortened V by 8 bases and J by 3 bases, and 8 bases separated the two germline ends. The CDR3 is 12 amino acids. DNA of the CDR3: TGTGCCAGCGCAGGGTTCAATCAGCCCCAGCATTTT. Its protein is CASAGFNQPQHF.

About this clone: A read error is likely, as this CDR3 ends without the conserved phenylalanine or tryptophan. The limits of the CDR3 on the DNA are not certain, so only TCRdb's listed CDR3 is given. The chain employs TRBV3-1 (or the pseudogene TRBV3-2) and TRBJ2-3; whether TRBD1, the table's D call, matches the DNA was not checked. Inclusive of both ends, the CDR3 amounts to 15 amino acids. Per germline, CDR1 LGHDT and CDR2 YNNKEL (reference sequence). Here the CDR3 reads CASSQELFFQGFGVL.

The V call is TRBV6-7, the J call TRBJ2-5, with TRBD2 identical over 11 bases. TRBV6-7 is an ORF, with its function uncertain. With V trimmed by 0 bases and J by 3 bases, 12 bases remained unmatched. CDR3 length: 19 amino acids. CDR3 region: CASSYSIRTSGPEKETQYF. The CDR3 DNA reads as TGTGCCAGCAGTTACTCGATTCGGACTAGCGGGCCCGAAAAAGAGACCCAGTACTTC.